Presented here are 3 T cell receptor beta chains from one specimen sequenced in a study of cytomegalovirus exposure and HLA in healthy donors. Researchers ran the PCR with 60 Vbeta and 13 Jbeta primers. Some clones are missing from TCRdb's copy, which holds only in-frame ones; the method was immunoSEQ multiplex PCR. This table holds roughly 140,000 clones, around 72% found once. The sample was PBMCs. These receptors all stem from a human donor in good health.

The chain links TRBV6-6 to TRBJ1-1, with D possibly being TRBD1 (6 bases). V was shortened by 4 bases and J by 1 base, with 10 bases between the two germline ends. Germline CDR1 is MNHNY and CDR2 is SVGAGI (reference sequence). The CDR3 contains 14 residues. CDR3: CASSSPGQNTEAFF. Here the CDR3 DNA reads TGTGCCAGCAGTTCCCCGGGACAGAACACTGAAGCTTTCTTT.

J is TRBJ2-7 and V is TRBV21-1; the table assigns TRBD1, which was not confirmed against the DNA. TRBV21-1 corresponds to a pseudogene. The CDR3 has 15 amino acids. The CDR3 bases are TGTGCCAGCAGCACCCAACAGGGGGTTACAGGCGAGCAGTACTTC. Its translation is CASSTQQGVTGEQYF.

The J gene is TRBJ1-2, the V gene TRBV10-3, with 7 bases matching TRBD1. V was clipped by 6 bases and J by 8 bases; unmatched bases: 12. Germline CDR1 reads ENHRY; CDR2 reads SYGVKD. The CDR3 runs 14 residues. This CDR3 is CAISGDRNQEGYTF. The CDR3 DNA reads as TGTGCCATCAGCGGGGACAGAAATCAAGAGGGCTACACCTTC.